This TCR beta chain stems from a study of radiation and T cells in renal cell carcinoma. Noted time point: blood 4 weeks post-SBRT, at nephrectomy. The treatment was: 15 Gy SBRT to primary tumor, nephrectomy 4 weeks later. Nephrectomy followed 15 Gy stereotactic body radiation by 4 weeks. Radiation-treated patients gave blood at baseline, week 2 and week 4. This renal cell carcinoma was of the clear cell type. Findings and caveats of the study: In blood, top tumor clones expanded by 2 weeks, shrinking by 4.

Notes on this clone: What it binds is not known.

The data were produced by immunoSEQ multiplex PCR, yet TCRdb's version contains in-frame clones alone and is incomplete. This table holds roughly 58,000 clones, 70% to 80% found once. The sample was blood, taken from a patient whose treatment included radiotherapy and nephrectomy. The TCR was taken from a man in his sixties with renal cell carcinoma.

CDR3 in amino acids: CASSEAQGVSGKNIQYF. For the CDR3, the DNA is TGTGCCAGCAGTGAAGCGCAAGGGGTATCAGGCAAAAACATTCAGTACTTC. The rearrangement joins TRBV6-1 to TRBJ2-4; TRBD1 is a possible D gene (5 bases). The CDR3 loop spans 17 amino acids. Germline CDR1 reads MNHNS; CDR2 reads SASEGT. V was clipped by 0 bases and J by 3 bases, with 15 bases between them.